Sequencing of this T cell receptor beta chain was carried out in a study of technical replicates of blood from a handful of donors. TCRdb's copy holds only in-frame clones and misses some; the assay was immunoSEQ multiplex PCR. The sample shows 75,000 to 95,000 clones, 95% of them seen only once. CDR1 is SQVTM, CDR2 ANQGSEA, per germline. Trimming took 4 bases from V and 4 from J, leaving 8 bases between them. The length of the CDR3 is 12 residues. This clone was counted once. This sequence originates from a human donor in good health. V is TRBV29-1 and J is TRBJ1-5; D is ambiguous. The sequencing sample was made of T cells isolated from PBMCs. The CDR3: CSVARGNQPQHF. The CDR3 DNA reads TGCAGCGTTGCACGGGGTAATCAGCCCCAGCATTTT.